This passage covers 18 T cell receptor beta chains from one sample sequenced in a study of T cells in tuberculosis. Sequenced by immunoSEQ multiplex PCR; TCRdb stores in-frame clones only, minus some. The data show about 33,000 clones, about 92% seen once. Described time point: new active TB diagnosis, blood taken before or within 7 days of starting treatment. Here the sequenced sample was PBMCs, taken at tuberculosis diagnosis. The receptors come from an adult with tuberculosis. Some clones in this sample may be carry-over from other donors' samples.

This chain joins TRBV7-8 and TRBJ2-1, with a possible D match to TRBD2 (6 bases). CDR1 and CDR2 (germline): SGHVS, FQNEAQ. Deletions cut 5 bases from V and 2 bases from J, with 16 bases between. The CDR3 is 16 residues long. The CDR3 spells CASSTLATVTYNEQFF. The CDR3 DNA follows: TGTGCCAGCAGCACACTAGCCACAGTAACCTACAATGAGCAGTTCTTC.

The chain employs TRBV5-1 and TRBJ2-4; the match to TRBD1 covers 7 bases. Germline lookup yields CDR1 SGHRS and CDR2 YFSETQ. The CDR3 spans 14 residues. V shed 4 bases, J shed 1 base, and the junction held 2 bases outside the gene matches. The CDR3 is CASSTRGAKNIQYF. CDR3 in DNA: TGCGCCAGCAGCACCAGGGGGGCCAAAAACATTCAGTACTTC.

The V call is TRBV19, the J call TRBJ1-2, with 7 bases identical to TRBD1. Germline loops: CDR1 LNHDA, CDR2 SQIVND (reference sequence). CDR3 length: 13 residues. The junction had 6 bases not matched to a gene; V was cut back by 5 bases and J by 6 bases. The CDR3 nucleotides read TGTGCCAGTAGTCCCCATGACAGGGATGGCTACACCTTC. Its translation is CASSPHDRDGYTF. The variable domain in full, with the rest retrieved from reference TRBV19 and TRBJ1-2, is DGGITQSPKYLFRKEGQNVTLSCEQNLNHDAMYWYRQDPGQGLRLIYYSQIVNDFQKGDIAEGYSVSREKKESFPLTVTSAQKNPTAFYLCASSPHDRDGYTFGSGTRLTVV.

The genes are TRBV19 and TRBJ1-5; D might be TRBD1 (6 bases). The V end was cut by 2 bases, the J end by 2 bases, with 10 bases between. The CDR3 length is 15 residues. CDR1 and CDR2 from the germline V gene are LNHDA and SQIVND (reference sequence). In nucleotides, the CDR3 is TGTGCCAGTAGTATATACCGACAGGGCAATCAGCCCCAGCATTTT. Translated: CASSIYRQGNQPQHF.

The chain uses TRBV15 and TRBJ1-2; TRBD1 agrees at 11 bases. With V trimmed by 1 base and J by 6 bases, 7 bases remained unmatched. CDR3 size: 16 residues. From germline, CDR1 is LNHNV and CDR2 YYDKDF (reference sequence). The CDR3 nucleotides are TGTGCCACCAGCAGAGGGGGACAGGGGGTTGTAGATGGCTACACCTTC. Its translation is CATSRGGQGVVDGYTF.

The V and J genes are TRBV7-3 and TRBJ2-1; possibly TRBD2 for D (6 bases). The CDR3 extends over 21 amino acids. V lost 1 base and J lost 6, with 31 bases in between. CDR1 SGHTA and CDR2 FQGTGA come from the germline V gene. Here the CDR3 reads CASSLILGLGASAIPGNEQFF. CDR3 DNA: TGTGCCAGCAGCTTAATTCTCGGGCTAGGAGCTAGCGCAATTCCGGGCAATGAGCAGTTCTTC.

The V gene is TRBV7-3, the J gene TRBJ2-1, with TRBD2 identical over 12 bases. CDR3 size: 16 residues. V shed 5 bases, J shed 7 bases, and the junction held 9 bases outside the gene matches. CDR1 and CDR2 (germline): SGHTA, FQGTGA. The CDR3 region has the DNA TGTGCCAGCAGCACCCTGACTAGCGGGGGTGATAATGAGCAGTTCTTC. Protein product: CASSTLTSGGDNEQFF.

The chain joins TRBV27 to TRBJ1-5; D not resolved. Per the germline V gene, CDR1 is MNHEY and CDR2 is SMNVEV (reference sequence). The CDR3 loop spans 15 amino acids. V lost 5 bases and J lost 4, with 15 bases in between. The CDR3 DNA reads TGTGCCAGCAGTGGGTTGGGCAGCGGGAATCAGCCCCAGCATTTT. This translates into CASSGLGSGNQPQHF.

Here the CDR3 reads CASSLLLNTEAFF. Here the CDR3 DNA reads TGTGCCAGCAGCTTGCTTCTGAACACTGAAGCTTTCTTT. The V gene is TRBV5-4, the J gene TRBJ1-1; no firm D call. Germline assignment: CDR1 SGHNT and CDR2 YYREEE (reference sequence). V dropped 1 base and J dropped 0 bases, with 4 bases sitting between them. The CDR3 runs to 13 residues. Full variable domain (outside the CDR3, taken from reference TRBV5-4 and TRBJ1-1): ETGVTQSPTHLIKTRGQQVTLRCSSQSGHNTVSWYQQALGQGPQFIFQYYREEENGRGNFPPRFSGLQFPNYSSELNVNALELDDSALYLCASSLLLNTEAFFGQGTRLTVV.

The chain combines TRBV27 with TRBJ2-3, with a tentative D call TRBD1 (6 bases). CDR1 is MNHEY and CDR2 is SMNVEV in the germline V gene (reference sequence). CDR3 length equals 15 residues. Trimming stripped 3 bases from V and 4 bases from J, with 14 bases between. The CDR3 reads CASSFTGRFSDTQYF. The CDR3 nucleotides read TGTGCCAGCAGTTTTACAGGGCGGTTTTCAGATACGCAGTATTTT.

The V call is TRBV7-3, the J call TRBJ2-3; no clear D gene. The V end was cut by 5 bases, the J end by 0 bases, with 6 bases between. The CDR3 has 13 amino acids. Germline assignment: CDR1 SGHTA and CDR2 FQGTGA. The CDR3 is CASSPVSTDTQYF. The CDR3 DNA follows: TGTGCCAGCAGCCCAGTAAGCACAGATACGCAGTATTTT.

The chain uses TRBV7-2 and TRBJ1-6; tentative D call: TRBD1 (5 bases). Germline lookup yields CDR1 SGHTA and CDR2 FQGNSA. V was clipped by 5 bases and J by 0 bases, with 17 bases between them. The CDR3 extends over 18 amino acids. The CDR3 DNA reads TGTGCCAGCAGCCCGTCCTACGGGGGACCCTCCTATAATTCACCCCTCCACTTT. Translated: CASSPSYGGPSYNSPLHF.

The chain employs TRBV7-3 and TRBJ2-1, with 9 nucleotides matching TRBD1. CDR3 length: 13 residues. V shed 8 bases, J shed 6 bases, and the junction held 5 bases outside the gene matches. Germline lookup yields CDR1 SGHTA and CDR2 FQGTGA. CDR3 amino acids: CASALGQGNEQFF. The CDR3 DNA reads TGTGCCAGCGCATTGGGACAGGGCAATGAGCAGTTCTTC.

This clone showed up just once. J is TRBJ2-2 and V is TRBV19, with D tentatively TRBD1 (6 bases). The V end was cut by 3 bases, the J end by 1 base, with 9 bases between. The CDR3 spans 15 residues. The germline V gene has CDR1 LNHDA and CDR2 SQIVND (reference sequence). CDR3 DNA sequence: TGTGCCAGTAGTATTTCAGGGGTGAACACCGGGGAGCTGTTTTTT. This translates into CASSISGVNTGELFF. The whole variable domain, filled in from reference TRBV19 and TRBJ2-2, reads DGGITQSPKYLFRKEGQNVTLSCEQNLNHDAMYWYRQDPGQGLRLIYYSQIVNDFQKGDIAEGYSVSREKKESFPLTVTSAQKNPTAFYLCASSISGVNTGELFFGEGSRLTVL.

The chain joins TRBV11-2 to TRBJ2-1; D is perhaps TRBD1 (5 bases). The CDR3 has 12 amino acids. V lost 5 bases and J 9 bases, leaving 11 bases between the germline ends. Germline V lookup: CDR1 SGHAT, CDR2 FQNNGV. This CDR3 reads CASSQVGVEQFF. As DNA, the CDR3 is TGTGCCAGCAGCCAAGTAGGGGTTGAGCAGTTCTTC.

The gene calls are TRBV7-9 and TRBJ2-1; 7 nucleotides match TRBD2. Germline values: CDR1 SEHNR, CDR2 FQNEAQ (reference sequence). The trim removed 5 bases at V and 8 bases at J, leaving 6 bases unmatched. The CDR3 sequence is 13 residues long. CDR3 in amino acids: CASSTRLADEQFF. The CDR3 region has the DNA TGTGCCAGCAGCACCAGACTAGCAGATGAGCAGTTCTTC. Filled out from reference TRBV7-9 and TRBJ2-1, the complete variable domain reads DTGVSQNPRHKITKRGQNVTFRCDPISEHNRLYWYRQTLGQGPEFLTYFQNEAQLEKSRLLSDRFSAERPKGSFSTLEIQRTEQGDSAMYLCASSTRLADEQFFGPGTRLTVL.

This sequence joins TRBV7-9 and TRBJ1-4; D might be TRBD1 (5 bases). CDR1 SEHNR and CDR2 FQNEAQ come from the germline V gene (reference sequence). This CDR3 contains 17 residues. V shed 5 bases and J shed 0 bases, with 16 bases lying between them. The CDR3 sequence: CASSRITGNPTNEKLFF. The DNA of the CDR3 is TGTGCCAGCAGCCGAATTACAGGAAACCCAACTAATGAAAAACTGTTTTTT.

V gene TRBV29-1 combines with J gene TRBJ1-1; 10 positions agree with TRBD1. J was trimmed by 7 bases and V by 6 bases; bases with no gene match: 5. The germline V gene has CDR1 SQVTM and CDR2 ANQGSEA. The CDR3 consists of 12 residues. CDR3 amino acids: CSVPGQGFEAFF. CDR3 sequence (DNA): TGCAGCGTCCCGGGACAGGGGTTTGAAGCTTTCTTT.